The 12 T cell receptor beta chains given below trace back to one sample, sequenced in a study of shared clonotypes between healthy human individuals. Assay: immunoSEQ multiplex PCR; the TCRdb copy retains only in-frame clones and omits some. This table holds about half a million clones, almost 80% found once. The sample taken for sequencing was PBMCs. The receptors stem from a woman aged 35 to 49 in good health. Some clones in this sample may be carry-over from other donors' samples.

This clone was recorded many times. This chain links TRBV7-2 with TRBJ2-1; 12 bases agree with TRBD2. The CDR3 spans 13 residues. The J segment lost 2 bases and the V segment lost 11 bases, leaving 1 base of the junction unmatched. Germline V gives CDR1 SGHTA, CDR2 FQGNSA. The CDR3 coding sequence is TGTGCCTCTAGCGGGAGGGCCTACAATGAGCAGTTCTTC. Translated: CASSGRAYNEQFF. Based on the CDR3 plus reference TRBV7-2 and TRBJ2-1, the full variable domain is GAGVSQSPSNKVTEKGKDVELRCDPISGHTALYWYRQSLGQGLEFLIYFQGNSAPDKSGLPSDRFSAERTGGSVSTLTIQRTQQEDSAVYLCASSGRAYNEQFFGPGTRLTVL.

This clone appeared a few times. V is TRBV2 and J is TRBJ1-1; D remains ambiguous. With 4 bases removed from V and 2 bases from J, the gap between germline ends came to 5 bases. This CDR3 has 12 amino acids. Germline CDR1 reads SNHLY; CDR2 reads FYNNEI. The CDR3 here is CASSVGNTEAFF. CDR3 DNA: TGTGCCAGCAGTGTGGGAAACACTGAAGCTTTCTTT.

The chain has TRBV30 and TRBJ2-1, with 9 bases matching TRBD2. Per the germline V gene, CDR1 is GTSNPN and CDR2 is SVGIG (reference sequence). The CDR3 totals 20 residues. V lost 0 bases to trimming and J lost 6 bases; unmatched junction nucleotides: 21. CDR3 protein: CAWSVSVWGGRARRGNEQFF. DNA of the CDR3: TGTGCCTGGAGTGTATCTGTTTGGGGCGGGAGGGCGAGGCGGGGCAATGAGCAGTTCTTC.

The V and J genes are TRBV28 and TRBJ2-7; D is perhaps TRBD2 (5 bases). Deletions cut 2 bases from V and 3 bases from J, with 8 bases between. CDR1 and CDR2 (germline): MDHEN, SYDVKM. The CDR3 has 13 amino acids. The CDR3 reads CASSLVSVYEQYF. DNA for the CDR3: TGTGCCAGCAGTTTAGTTAGCGTCTACGAGCAGTACTTC.

V is TRBV6-1 and J is TRBJ1-1; D unclear. The V and J ends lost 6 bases and 2 bases respectively, with 10 bases between them. The CDR3 runs 13 residues. Germline values: CDR1 MNHNS, CDR2 SASEGT. In DNA, the CDR3 is TGTGCCAGCAGGAGAGGCACTAACACTGAAGCTTTCTTT. Translated: CASRRGTNTEAFF.

The CDR3 region is CASSLNLASEQYF. The CDR3 bases are TGCGCCAGCAGCTTAAATCTAGCGTCCGAGCAGTACTTC. The chain employs TRBV5-1 and TRBJ2-7; tentatively, D is TRBD2 (6 bases). The CDR3 is 13 residues long. Trimming took off 2 bases at V and 6 bases at J, with 12 bases between the two ends. Germline V gene lookup returns CDR1 SGHRS and CDR2 YFSETQ.

This chain connects TRBV10-3 to TRBJ2-7; D gene ambiguous. CDR1 and CDR2 from the germline V gene are ENHRY and SYGVKD. V lost 4 bases to trimming and J lost 3 bases, with 4 bases between them. The CDR3 has 11 amino acids. The CDR3: CAISVGYEQYF. For the CDR3, the DNA is TGTGCCATCAGTGTGGGCTACGAGCAGTACTTC.

This clone has only one observation. The V gene is TRBV7-8, the J gene TRBJ2-3, with 11 nucleotides matching TRBD2. Germline values: CDR1 SGHVS, CDR2 FQNEAQ. The CDR3 is made up of 18 amino acids. Trimming took 0 bases from V and 0 from J; bases not matched to a gene: 5. The CDR3 region has the DNA TGTGCCAGCAGCTTAGCCATCCTAGCGGGAGGTAGCACAGATACGCAGTATTTT. This gives the protein CASSLAILAGGSTDTQYF.

The rearrangement joins TRBV18 to TRBJ1-2; tentative D call: TRBD1 (5 bases). This CDR3 is 12 amino acids long. In germline, CDR1 is KGHSH, CDR2 LQKENI. With 2 bases removed from V and 11 bases from J, the gap between germline ends came to 12 bases. CDR3 in amino acids: CASSPTQDVYTF. For the CDR3, the DNA is TGTGCCAGCTCACCAACACAGGACGTATACACCTTC.

This clone was observed a single time. This likely traces to a read error, being one base from a far larger clone. The J gene is TRBJ2-1, the V gene TRBV4-1, with 14 bases identical to TRBD2. This CDR3 has 15 amino acids. Germline V gene sequence: CDR1 MGHRA, CDR2 YSYEKL. With 4 bases clipped from V and 8 bases from J, the junction kept 4 bases outside the gene matches. Here the CDR3 reads CASSPGLAGEDEQFF. The CDR3 bases are TGCGCCAGCAGCCCGGGACTAGCGGGAGAGGATGAGCAGTTCTTC.

The chain recombines TRBV19 with TRBJ2-1; 9 bases map to TRBD2. This CDR3 is built from 15 residues. V was pared by 3 bases and J by 1 base, with 1 base of the junction left unmatched. In germline, CDR1 is LNHDA, CDR2 SQIVND (reference sequence). The CDR3 nucleotides read TGTGCCAGTAGTATTAGCGGGAGATCCTACAATGAGCAGTTCTTC. This sequence encodes CASSISGRSYNEQFF.

The CDR3 DNA sequence: TGTGCCATCAGTGAGTCGATACAAAATGGTGAAAAACTGTTTTTT. Its translation is CAISESIQNGEKLFF. The chain has TRBV10-3 and TRBJ1-4; D remains ambiguous. Trimming left V 0 bases short and J 7 bases short, with 12 bases between. The length of the CDR3 is 15 residues. The germline V gene has CDR1 ENHRY and CDR2 SYGVKD.